This T cell receptor (beta chain) was sequenced during a study of blood T cell repertoires in COVID-19. Only in-frame clones appear in the TCRdb table, and some are missing; sequencing was by immunoSEQ multiplex PCR. The sample yields 150,000 or so clones, approximately 80% seen once. The germline V gene has CDR1 ENHRY and CDR2 SYGVKD. This CDR3 is 14 amino acids long. Trimming took 8 bases from V and 10 from J; bases not matched to a gene: 6. The chain links TRBV10-3 to TRBJ2-1; TRBD2 agrees at 15 bases. The material sequenced was peripheral blood. The sequence came from a man aged 60 to 75 with active or convalescent COVID-19. CDR3 in DNA: TGTGCCATCCGAGGACTAGCGGGAGGGAGAGAGCAGTTCTTC. Translated: CAIRGLAGGREQFF.